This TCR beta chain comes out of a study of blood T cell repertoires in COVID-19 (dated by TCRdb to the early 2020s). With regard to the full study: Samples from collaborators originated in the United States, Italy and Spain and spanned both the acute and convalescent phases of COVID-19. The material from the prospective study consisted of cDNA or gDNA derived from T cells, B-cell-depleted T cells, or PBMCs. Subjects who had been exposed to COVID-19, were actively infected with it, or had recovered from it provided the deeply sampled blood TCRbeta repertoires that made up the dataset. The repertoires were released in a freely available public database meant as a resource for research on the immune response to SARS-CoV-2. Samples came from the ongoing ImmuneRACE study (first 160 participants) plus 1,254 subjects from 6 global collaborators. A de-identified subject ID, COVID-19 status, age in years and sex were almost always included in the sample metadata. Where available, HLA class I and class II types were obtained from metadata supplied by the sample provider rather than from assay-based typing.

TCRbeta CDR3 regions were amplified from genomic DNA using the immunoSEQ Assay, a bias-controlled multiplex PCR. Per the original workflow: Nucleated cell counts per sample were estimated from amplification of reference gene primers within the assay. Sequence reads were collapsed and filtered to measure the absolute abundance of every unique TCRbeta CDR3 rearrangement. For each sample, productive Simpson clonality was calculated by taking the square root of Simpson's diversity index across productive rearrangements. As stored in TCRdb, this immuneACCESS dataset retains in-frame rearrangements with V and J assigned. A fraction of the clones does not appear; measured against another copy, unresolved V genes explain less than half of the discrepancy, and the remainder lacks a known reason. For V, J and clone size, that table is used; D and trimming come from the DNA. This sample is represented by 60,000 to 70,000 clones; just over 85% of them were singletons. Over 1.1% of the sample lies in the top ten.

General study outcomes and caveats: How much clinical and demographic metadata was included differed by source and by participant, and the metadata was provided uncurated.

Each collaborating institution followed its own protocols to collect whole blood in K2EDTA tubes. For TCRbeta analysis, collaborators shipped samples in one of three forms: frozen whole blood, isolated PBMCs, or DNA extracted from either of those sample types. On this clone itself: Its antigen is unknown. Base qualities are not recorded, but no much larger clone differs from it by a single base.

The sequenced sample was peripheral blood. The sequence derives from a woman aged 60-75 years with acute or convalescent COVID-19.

The nucleotide sequence reads as follows: TGTGCCAGCAGCTTCAGGGGTCCGAGCTCTGGAAACACCATATATTTT. Translated, this is CASSFRGPSSGNTIYF. The V gene is TRBV5-8 and the J gene is TRBJ1-3; TRBD1 might be the D gene, on 6 matching bases. CDR1 and CDR2 were assigned from the germline V gene as SGHTS and YDEGEE. The CDR3, from cysteine to phenylalanine, totals 16 residues. Left in the record is the CDR3 DNA by itself, 48 bases read in frame from the first base. V is cut by 2 bases and J by 0 bases, and the space between the germline ends is 12 bases.